The clone carrying this T cell receptor (beta chain) occurred once. Its antigen is unidentified. Through a sample-barcoded 5' primer and a J-beta primer mix, a second PCR was run for about 7 to 12 cycles. Using its own MiXCR run on the 5' RACE reads, TCRdb lists one record per CDR3 protein. This table has roughly 800,000 distinct CDR3 sequences, 58% appearing once. The data stem from a study of blood T cells in healthy people across ages. From germline, CDR1 is SQVTM and CDR2 ANQGSEA. With 0 bases removed from V and 6 bases from J, the gap between germline ends came to 9 bases. CDR3 length: 13 residues. Broader study findings: TCR beta diversity was tightly associated with the proportion of naive T cells.

Collection of roughly 10 milliliters of peripheral blood was performed for each donor. What was sequenced was blood. This chain connects TRBV29-1 to TRBJ1-5; no firm D call. The receptor was isolated from a man aged 30 to 39 in good health. The CDR3 bases are TGCAGCGTTGAAGATCACACGGGTCAGCCCCAGCATTTT. This sequence encodes CSVEDHTGQPQHF.